The clone carrying this T cell receptor (beta chain) occurred a few times. Clones were sequenced by immunoSEQ multiplex PCR, and TCRdb holds only the in-frame ones, with some missing. Of 6,000 or so clones in the sample, approximately 40% were seen once. The CDR3 consists of 14 residues. Between the trimmed V and J ends, which lost 4 bases and 2 bases, there was a span of 12 bases. The germline V gene encodes CDR1 SGHNT and CDR2 YENEEA. The data were taken from a study of T cells in localized non-small cell lung cancer. This clonotype was sampled from a woman aged 35 to 70 with stage II squamous cell lung carcinoma. Specimen: lung tumor tissue, collected before any cancer treatment. The chain links TRBV11-3 to TRBJ2-7, with a possible D match to TRBD2 (6 bases). CDR3 DNA: TGTGCCAGCAGCTCGGGGAGGTCTACCTACGAGCAGTACTTC. It translates to CASSSGRSTYEQYF. Variable domain in full (rest from reference TRBV11-3 and TRBJ2-7): EAGVVQSPRYKIIEKKQPVAFWCNPISGHNTLYWYLQNLGQGPELLIRYENEEAVDDSQLPKDRFSAERLKGVDSTLKIQPAELGDSAVYLCASSSGRSTYEQYFGPGTRLTVT.